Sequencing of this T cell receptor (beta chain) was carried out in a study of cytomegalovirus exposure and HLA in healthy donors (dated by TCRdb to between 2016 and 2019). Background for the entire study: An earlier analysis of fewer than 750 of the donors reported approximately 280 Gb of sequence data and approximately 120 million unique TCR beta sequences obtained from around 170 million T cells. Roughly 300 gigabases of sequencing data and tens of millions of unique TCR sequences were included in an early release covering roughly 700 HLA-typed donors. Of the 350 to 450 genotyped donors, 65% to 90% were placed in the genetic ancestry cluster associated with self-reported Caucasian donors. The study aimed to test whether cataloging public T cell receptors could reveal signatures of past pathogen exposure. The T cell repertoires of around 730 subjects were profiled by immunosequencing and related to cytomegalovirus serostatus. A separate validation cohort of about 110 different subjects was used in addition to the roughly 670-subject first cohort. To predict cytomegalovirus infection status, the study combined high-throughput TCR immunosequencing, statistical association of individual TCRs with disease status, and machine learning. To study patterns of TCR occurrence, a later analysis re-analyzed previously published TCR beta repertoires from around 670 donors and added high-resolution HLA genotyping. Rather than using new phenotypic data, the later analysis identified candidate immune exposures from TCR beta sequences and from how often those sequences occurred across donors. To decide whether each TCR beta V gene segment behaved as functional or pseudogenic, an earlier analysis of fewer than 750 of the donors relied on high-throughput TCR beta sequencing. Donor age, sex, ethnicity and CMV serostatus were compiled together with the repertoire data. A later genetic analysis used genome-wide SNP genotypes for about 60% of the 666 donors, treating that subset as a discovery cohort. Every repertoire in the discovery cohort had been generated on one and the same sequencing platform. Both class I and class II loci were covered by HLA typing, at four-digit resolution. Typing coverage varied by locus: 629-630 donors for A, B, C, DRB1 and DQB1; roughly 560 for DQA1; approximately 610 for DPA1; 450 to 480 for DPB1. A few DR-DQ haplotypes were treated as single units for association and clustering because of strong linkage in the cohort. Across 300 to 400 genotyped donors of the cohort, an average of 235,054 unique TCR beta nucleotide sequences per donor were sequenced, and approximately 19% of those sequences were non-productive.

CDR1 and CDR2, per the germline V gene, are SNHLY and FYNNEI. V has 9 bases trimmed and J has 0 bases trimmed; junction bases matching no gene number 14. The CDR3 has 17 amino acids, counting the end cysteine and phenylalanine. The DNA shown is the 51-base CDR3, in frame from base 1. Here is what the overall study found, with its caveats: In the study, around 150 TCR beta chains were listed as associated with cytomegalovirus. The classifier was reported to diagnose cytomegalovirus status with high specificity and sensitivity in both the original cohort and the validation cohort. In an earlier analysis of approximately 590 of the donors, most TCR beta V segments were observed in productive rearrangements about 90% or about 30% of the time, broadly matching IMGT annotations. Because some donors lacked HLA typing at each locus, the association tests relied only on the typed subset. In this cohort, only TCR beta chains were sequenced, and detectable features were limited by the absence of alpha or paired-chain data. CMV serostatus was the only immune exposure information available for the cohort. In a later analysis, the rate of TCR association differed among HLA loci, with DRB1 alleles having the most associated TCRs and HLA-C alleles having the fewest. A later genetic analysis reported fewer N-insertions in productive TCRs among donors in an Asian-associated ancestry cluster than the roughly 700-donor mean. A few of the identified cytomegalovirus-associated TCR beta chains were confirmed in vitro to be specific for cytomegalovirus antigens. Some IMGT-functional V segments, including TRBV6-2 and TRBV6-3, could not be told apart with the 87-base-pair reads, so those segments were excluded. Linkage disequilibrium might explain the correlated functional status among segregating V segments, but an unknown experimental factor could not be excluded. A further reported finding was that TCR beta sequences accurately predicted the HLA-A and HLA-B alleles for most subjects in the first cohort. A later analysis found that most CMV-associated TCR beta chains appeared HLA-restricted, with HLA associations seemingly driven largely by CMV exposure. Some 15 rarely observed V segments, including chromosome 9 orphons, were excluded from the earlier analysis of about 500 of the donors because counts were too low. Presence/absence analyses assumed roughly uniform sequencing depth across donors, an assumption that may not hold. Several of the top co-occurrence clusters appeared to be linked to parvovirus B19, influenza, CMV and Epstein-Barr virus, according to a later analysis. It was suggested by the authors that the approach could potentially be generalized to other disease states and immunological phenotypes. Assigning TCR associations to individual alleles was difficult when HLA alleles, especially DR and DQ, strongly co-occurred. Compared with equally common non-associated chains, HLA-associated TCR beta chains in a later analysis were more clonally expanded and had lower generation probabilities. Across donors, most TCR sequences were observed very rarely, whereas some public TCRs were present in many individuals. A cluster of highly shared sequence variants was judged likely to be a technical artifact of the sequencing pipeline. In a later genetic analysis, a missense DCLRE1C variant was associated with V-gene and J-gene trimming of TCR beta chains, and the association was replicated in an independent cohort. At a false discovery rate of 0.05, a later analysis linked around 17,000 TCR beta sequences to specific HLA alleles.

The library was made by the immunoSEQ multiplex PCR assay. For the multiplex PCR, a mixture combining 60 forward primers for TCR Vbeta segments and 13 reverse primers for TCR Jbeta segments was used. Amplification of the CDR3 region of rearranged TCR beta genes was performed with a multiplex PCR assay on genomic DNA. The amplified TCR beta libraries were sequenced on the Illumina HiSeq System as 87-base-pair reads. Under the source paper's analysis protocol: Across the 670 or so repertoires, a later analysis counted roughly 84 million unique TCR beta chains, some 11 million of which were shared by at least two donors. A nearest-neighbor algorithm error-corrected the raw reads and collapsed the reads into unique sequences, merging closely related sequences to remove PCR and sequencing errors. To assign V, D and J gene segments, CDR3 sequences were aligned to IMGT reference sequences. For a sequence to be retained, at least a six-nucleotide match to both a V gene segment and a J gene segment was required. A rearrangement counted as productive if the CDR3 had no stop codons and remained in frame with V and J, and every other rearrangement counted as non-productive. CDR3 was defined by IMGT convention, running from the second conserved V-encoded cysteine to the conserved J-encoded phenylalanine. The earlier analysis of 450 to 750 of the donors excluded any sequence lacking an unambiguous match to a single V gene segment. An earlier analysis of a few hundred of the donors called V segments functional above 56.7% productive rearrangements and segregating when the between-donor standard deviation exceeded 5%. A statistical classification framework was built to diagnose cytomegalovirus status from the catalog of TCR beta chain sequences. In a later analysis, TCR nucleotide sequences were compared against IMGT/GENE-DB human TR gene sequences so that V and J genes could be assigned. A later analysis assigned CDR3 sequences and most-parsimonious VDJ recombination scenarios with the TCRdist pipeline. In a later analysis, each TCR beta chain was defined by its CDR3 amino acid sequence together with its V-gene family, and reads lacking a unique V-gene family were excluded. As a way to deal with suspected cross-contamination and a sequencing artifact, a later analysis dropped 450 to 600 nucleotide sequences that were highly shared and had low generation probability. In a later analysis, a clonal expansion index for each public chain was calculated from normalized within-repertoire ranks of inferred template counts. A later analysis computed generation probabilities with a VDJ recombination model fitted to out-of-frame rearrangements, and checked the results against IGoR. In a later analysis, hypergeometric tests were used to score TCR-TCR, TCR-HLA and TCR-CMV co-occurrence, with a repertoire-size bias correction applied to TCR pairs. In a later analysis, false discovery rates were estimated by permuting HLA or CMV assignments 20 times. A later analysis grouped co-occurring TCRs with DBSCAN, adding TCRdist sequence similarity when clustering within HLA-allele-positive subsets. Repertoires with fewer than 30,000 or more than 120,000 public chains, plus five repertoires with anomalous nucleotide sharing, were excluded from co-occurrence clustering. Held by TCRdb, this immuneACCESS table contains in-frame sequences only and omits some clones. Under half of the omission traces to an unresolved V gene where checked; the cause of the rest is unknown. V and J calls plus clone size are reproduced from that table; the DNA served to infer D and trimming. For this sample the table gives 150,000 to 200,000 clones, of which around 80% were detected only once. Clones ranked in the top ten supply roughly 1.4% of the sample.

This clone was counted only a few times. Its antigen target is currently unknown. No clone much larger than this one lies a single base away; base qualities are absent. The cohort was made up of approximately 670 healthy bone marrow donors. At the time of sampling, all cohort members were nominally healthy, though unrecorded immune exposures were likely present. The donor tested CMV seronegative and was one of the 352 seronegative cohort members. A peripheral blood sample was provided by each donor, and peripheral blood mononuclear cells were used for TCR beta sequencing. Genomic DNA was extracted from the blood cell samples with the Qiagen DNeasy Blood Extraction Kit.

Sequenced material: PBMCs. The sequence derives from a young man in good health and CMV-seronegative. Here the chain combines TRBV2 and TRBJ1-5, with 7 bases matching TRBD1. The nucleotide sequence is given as TGTGCCAGTCACCGACAGGGAAGGGGGTATAGCAATCAGCCCCAGCATTTT. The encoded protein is CASHRQGRGYSNQPQHF.